The 5 T cell receptor beta chains below all came from one sample that was sequenced in a study of PD-1 blockade in mismatch repair-deficient tumors. Sequencing was performed with immunoSEQ multiplex PCR; in TCRdb, only in-frame clones are kept and a portion is missing. The table lists 60,000 to 65,000 clones, about 87% of them singletons. The material was peripheral blood, obtained 52 weeks after starting pembrolizumab. These receptors all stem from an adult with mismatch repair-deficient cancer.

The chain employs TRBV4-3 and TRBJ2-3; TRBD1 matches 9 bases. The V and J ends lost 1 base and 2 bases, in that order; junction bases with no gene match: 7. CDR1 and CDR2 (germline): LGHNA, YSLEER. CDR3 length equals 17 residues. The CDR3 nucleotides are TGCGCCAGCAGCCAAGGCTCCGGGACAGGGAACACAGATACGCAGTATTTT. This encodes CASSQGSGTGNTDTQYF.

The V call is TRBV7-6, the J call TRBJ1-2; D is uncertain. Germline V gene sequence: CDR1 SGHVS, CDR2 FNYEAQ. The CDR3 is 15 residues long. Trimming pared 1 base from V and 4 bases from J, leaving 13 bases between. This CDR3 is CASSLGRGNSYGYTF. The CDR3, as DNA: TGTGCCAGCAGCTTAGGACGGGGTAACAGCTATGGCTACACCTTC.

The chain recombines TRBV9 with TRBJ2-1, with D perhaps matching TRBD1 or TRBD2 (6 bases each). Germline V gene sequence: CDR1 SGDLS, CDR2 YYNGEE. V was clipped by 0 bases and J by 7 bases, with 17 bases between them. The CDR3 length is 16 residues. DNA of the CDR3: TGTGCCAGCAGCGTAGAGGGGGAGGCCCCTTTGAATGAGCAGTTCTTC. Residues: CASSVEGEAPLNEQFF. Together with reference TRBV9 and TRBJ2-1, the CDR3 gives the full variable domain: DSGVTQTPKHLITATGQRVTLRCSPRSGDLSVYWYQQSLDQGLQFLIQYYNGEERAKGNILERFSAQQFPDLHSELNLSSLELGDSALYFCASSVEGEAPLNEQFFGPGTRLTVL.

This chain uses TRBV5-1 with TRBJ2-7, with 12 bases fitting TRBD1. The germline V gene has CDR1 SGHRS and CDR2 YFSETQ. V trimming: 0 bases; J trimming: 1 base; junction bases outside the gene matches: 5. The CDR3 contains 17 residues. CDR3 residues: CASSLVGQGAPSYEQYF. The CDR3 DNA sequence: TGCGCCAGCAGCTTGGTGGGACAGGGGGCACCTTCCTACGAGCAGTACTTC.

This clone was observed a few times. This chain links TRBV18 with TRBJ1-1; D is perhaps TRBD1 (5 bases). V lost 4 bases and J 0 bases, leaving 9 bases between the germline ends. The length of the CDR3 is 14 residues. CDR1 KGHSH and CDR2 LQKENI come from the germline V gene. CDR3 amino acids: CASSRDSMNTEAFF. The CDR3, as DNA: TGTGCCAGCTCACGCGACAGCATGAACACTGAAGCTTTCTTT. Variable domain in full (rest from reference TRBV18 and TRBJ1-1): NAGVMQNPRHLVRRRGQEARLRCSPMKGHSHVYWYRQLPEEGLKFMVYLQKENIIDESGMPKERFSAEFPKEGPSILRIQQVVRGDSAAYFCASSRDSMNTEAFFGQGTRLTVV.